The 22 T cell receptor beta chains below all came from one sample that was sequenced in a study of early T cells in non-severe SARS-CoV-2 infection. TCRdb re-called the 5' RACE reads with MiXCR, one entry per CDR3 protein. The table lists tens of thousands of distinct CDR3 sequences, under 10% of them singletons. The specimen sequenced was whole blood. These receptors all stem from an adult who was a healthcare worker with PCR-confirmed SARS-CoV-2 infection or an uninfected control (not recorded which).

This clonotype has only a few counts. The chain uses TRBV28 and TRBJ2-5; D unclear. V lost 4 bases and J 8 bases, leaving 11 bases between the germline ends. From germline, CDR1 is MDHEN and CDR2 SYDVKM. This CDR3 comprises 12 residues. The CDR3 bases are TGTGCCAGCAGTTCCAACCGGCGAACCCAGTACTTC. Residues: CASSSNRRTQYF.

The chain has TRBV5-4 and TRBJ2-1; 12 bases fit TRBD2. Germline CDR1 and CDR2: SGHNT and YYREEE (reference sequence). With 0 bases clipped from V and 8 bases from J, the junction kept 3 bases outside the gene matches. The CDR3 spans 15 residues. The CDR3 bases are TGTGCCAGCAGCTTGGGGACTAGCGGGATGGATGAGCAGTTCTTC. Translating gives CASSLGTSGMDEQFF.

This clonotype was detected many times. The CDR3 sequence: CASSQDETDTQYF. The CDR3 nucleotides are TGCGCCAGCAGCCAAGATGAGACGGATACGCAGTATTTT. This chain uses TRBV4-1 with TRBJ2-3; D gene ambiguous. The CDR3 contains 13 residues. Looked up from germline, CDR1 is MGHRA and CDR2 is YSYEKL. The V and J ends lost 0 bases and 6 bases respectively, with 7 bases between them.

This clonotype appeared many times. J is TRBJ1-2 and V is TRBV13, with D tentatively TRBD1 (5 bases). This CDR3 spans 13 amino acids. Germline loops: CDR1 PRHDT, CDR2 FYEKMQ (reference sequence). V lost 7 bases to trimming and J lost 2 bases, with 11 bases between them. The CDR3 reads CASNTGRNYGYTF. The CDR3 DNA sequence: TGTGCCAGCAACACAGGACGGAACTATGGCTACACCTTC.

The chain has TRBV19 and TRBJ2-1, with no clear D. In germline, CDR1 is LNHDA, CDR2 SQIVND (reference sequence). CDR3 length equals 11 residues. The V gene lost 4 bases and the J gene lost 10 bases, with 8 bases spanning the gap. The CDR3 reads CASSTGYEQFF. CDR3 coding DNA: TGTGCCAGTAGTACTGGGTACGAGCAGTTCTTC.

This clonotype turned up a few times. This rearrangement joins TRBV29-1 to TRBJ2-5, with 8 nucleotides matching TRBD2. Germline lookup yields CDR1 SQVTM and CDR2 ANQGSEA. After removal of 5 bases from V and 1 base from J, the junction contained 6 bases not matched to a gene. The CDR3 spans 14 residues. The CDR3 reads CSVPGTRSQETQYF. CDR3 coding DNA: TGCAGCGTTCCAGGGACTAGAAGCCAAGAGACCCAGTACTTC.

In its sample, this clonotype was seen a few times. V and J are TRBV7-6 and TRBJ2-3; D is undetermined. The CDR3 is made up of 16 amino acids. Germline CDR1 is SGHVS and CDR2 is FNYEAQ. The V gene lost 5 bases and the J gene lost 0 bases, with 15 bases spanning the gap. CDR3 sequence: CASSPSSTTSTDTQYF. In DNA form, the CDR3 reads TGTGCCAGCAGCCCGTCCTCGACCACTAGCACAGATACGCAGTATTTT. Drawing the rest from reference TRBV7-6 and TRBJ2-3, the complete variable domain is GAGVSQSPRYKVTKRGQDVALRCDPISGHVSLYWYRQALGQGPEFLTYFNYEAQQDKSGLPNDRFSAERPEGSISTLTIQRTEQRDSAMYRCASSPSSTTSTDTQYFGPGTRLTVL.

This clonotype was detected a few times. The rearrangement links TRBV20-1 to TRBJ2-7, with TRBD1 identical over 8 bases. CDR1 DFQATT and CDR2 SNEGSKA come from the germline V gene (reference sequence). The CDR3 covers 15 residues. With 4 bases clipped from V and 2 bases from J, the junction kept 10 bases outside the gene matches. The CDR3 bases are TGCAGTGCTAACCTAGATGAGACAGGGGCCTACGAGCAGTACTTC. Translation gives CSANLDETGAYEQYF.

This clonotype was found many times. The V gene is TRBV24-1, the J gene TRBJ2-7; 11 bases match TRBD1. The CDR3 runs 16 residues. The germline gives CDR1 KGHDR, CDR2 SFDVKD. V trimming: 3 bases; J trimming: 2 bases; junction bases outside the gene matches: 5. DNA for the CDR3: TGTGCCACCAGTGATACCGGACAGGGGGCGGCCTACGAGCAGTACTTC. Translation: CATSDTGQGAAYEQYF.

The chain links TRBV9 to TRBJ1-6; D not resolved. CDR3 length equals 16 residues. The V end lost 4 bases, the J end lost 10 bases, and 21 bases lay between the germline ends. CDR1 and CDR2 from the germline V gene are SGDLS and YYNGEE. DNA of the CDR3: TGTGCCAGCAGCTCTCTCGGGGAGGGAATAGACTCACCCCTCCACTTT. Translated: CASSSLGEGIDSPLHF. The entire variable domain, with the rest obtained from reference TRBV9 and TRBJ1-6, is as follows: DSGVTQTPKHLITATGQRVTLRCSPRSGDLSVYWYQQSLDQGLQFLIQYYNGEERAKGNILERFSAQQFPDLHSELNLSSLELGDSALYFCASSSLGEGIDSPLHFGNGTRLTVT.

This clonotype was found many times. The V gene is TRBV20-1, the J gene TRBJ2-1, with TRBD1 matching over 9 bases. The V and J ends lost 6 bases and 0 bases, in that order; junction bases with no gene match: 3. This CDR3 region has 14 residues. Looked up from germline, CDR1 is DFQATT and CDR2 is SNEGSKA (reference sequence). CDR3 in DNA: TGCAGTGCGGGGGACAGGGCCTCCTACAATGAGCAGTTCTTC. It codes for CSAGDRASYNEQFF.

In its sample, this clonotype was seen many times. The V and J genes are TRBV4-1 and TRBJ1-2; D gene unclear. CDR3 length equals 15 residues. Trimming took off 0 bases at V and 1 base at J, with 9 bases between the two ends. CDR1 and CDR2 from the germline V gene are MGHRA and YSYEKL. The CDR3 DNA sequence: TGCGCCAGCAGCCAAGATATTAACAGTAACTATGGCTACACCTTC. The encoded protein is CASSQDINSNYGYTF.

The chain carries TRBV5-1 and TRBJ2-5; weak D call: TRBD2 (5 bases). From germline, CDR1 is SGHRS and CDR2 YFSETQ. Trimming took 3 bases from V and 2 from J, leaving 8 bases between them. The length of the CDR3 is 13 residues. CDR3 region: CASSYGVQETQYF. CDR3 bases: TGCGCCAGCAGCTACGGGGTTCAAGAGACCCAGTACTTC.

Ten or more counts support this clonotype. The chain carries TRBV12-5 and TRBJ2-6; D remains unclear. V shed 7 bases and J shed 0 bases, with 4 bases lying between them. The CDR3 is made up of 13 amino acids. Per germline, CDR1 LGHNT and CDR2 FRNRAP. DNA of the CDR3: TGTGCTAGTGCCAACTCTGGGGCCAACGTCCTGACTTTC. Translating gives CASANSGANVLTF.

This clonotype was found many times. V usage is TRBV20-1 and J usage is TRBJ1-2; 7 nucleotides line up with TRBD1. Per germline, CDR1 DFQATT and CDR2 SNEGSKA (reference sequence). The CDR3 has 13 residues. With V trimmed by 1 base and J by 3 bases, 2 bases remained unmatched. The CDR3 DNA follows: TGCAGTGCTAGAGGTACAGGGGACTATGGCTACACCTTC. This gives the protein CSARGTGDYGYTF.

There are many counts of this clonotype. This sequence joins TRBV4-1 and TRBJ2-3; possibly TRBD2 for D (5 bases). From germline, CDR1 is MGHRA and CDR2 YSYEKL. V gave up 1 base and J gave up 1 base, with 12 bases separating them. The CDR3 has 16 amino acids. In nucleotides, the CDR3 is TGCGCCAGCAGCCAAGTAGTGGGAGTCGGCACAGATACGCAGTATTTT. Translated, it gives CASSQVVGVGTDTQYF.

J is TRBJ2-2 and V is TRBV19; possible D gene TRBD1, 6 bases. The CDR3 runs to 17 residues. V lost 5 bases and J lost 1, with 17 bases in between. CDR1 and CDR2 (germline): LNHDA, SQIVND (reference sequence). In nucleotides, the CDR3 is TGTGCCAGTAGTTCAAGGGGCGACAGGATGAACACCGGGGAGCTGTTTTTT. The encoded protein is CASSSRGDRMNTGELFF. Variable domain in full (rest from reference TRBV19 and TRBJ2-2): DGGITQSPKYLFRKEGQNVTLSCEQNLNHDAMYWYRQDPGQGLRLIYYSQIVNDFQKGDIAEGYSVSREKKESFPLTVTSAQKNPTAFYLCASSSRGDRMNTGELFFGEGSRLTVL.

The chain links TRBV10-1 to TRBJ2-1; 7 bases are shared with TRBD2. The CDR3 runs 16 residues. Germline CDR1 reads WNHNN; CDR2 reads SYGVQD (reference sequence). J gave up 0 bases and V 3 bases, and 5 bases lay outside the gene matches. CDR3 protein: CASSDSTSSSYNEQFF. In DNA, the CDR3 is TGCGCCAGCAGTGATTCGACTAGCAGCTCCTACAATGAGCAGTTCTTC.

The genes are TRBV3-1 and TRBJ1-6; the D is unclear. The CDR3 runs to 15 residues. V was clipped by 1 base and J by 4 bases, with 8 bases between them. Germline lookup yields CDR1 LGHDT and CDR2 YNNKEL (reference sequence). The CDR3 DNA follows: TGTGCCAGCAGCCAAGGTCAGAGTTATAATTCACCCCTCCACTTT. This encodes CASSQGQSYNSPLHF.

V gene TRBV15 combines with J gene TRBJ2-2; D is ambiguous. V lost 2 bases, J lost 7 bases, and 8 bases lay in between. The CDR3 loop spans 13 amino acids. Germline values: CDR1 LNHNV, CDR2 YYDKDF (reference sequence). Here the CDR3 reads CATSRNDGGELFF. The CDR3 bases are TGTGCCACCAGCAGAAATGATGGCGGGGAGCTGTTTTTT.

The rearrangement uses TRBV28 and TRBJ1-4, with D possibly TRBD1 on 5 matching bases. Trimming took off 2 bases at V and 4 bases at J, with 14 bases between the two ends. CDR3 length: 16 amino acids. Germline V CDR1 and CDR2: MDHEN, SYDVKM. CDR3 sequence (DNA): TGTGCCAGCAGTTTAGGGTTAGGGACTCTTAATGAAAAACTGTTTTTT. Encoded protein: CASSLGLGTLNEKLFF. Full variable domain (missing parts from reference TRBV28 and TRBJ1-4): DVKVTQSSRYLVKRTGEKVFLECVQDMDHENMFWYRQDPGLGLRLIYFSYDVKMKEKGDIPEGYSVSREKKERFSLILESASTNQTSMYLCASSLGLGTLNEKLFFGSGTQLSVL.

This clonotype came up many times. The CDR3 is CASSFLTYRMDEQFF. In DNA form, the CDR3 reads TGTGCCAGCAGCTTCTTGACTTACCGAATGGATGAGCAGTTCTTC. This rearrangement joins TRBV5-4 to TRBJ2-1; no clear D gene. CDR3 size: 15 residues. V lost 2 bases, J lost 8 bases, and 17 bases lay in between. The germline V gene encodes CDR1 SGHNT and CDR2 YYREEE (reference sequence).